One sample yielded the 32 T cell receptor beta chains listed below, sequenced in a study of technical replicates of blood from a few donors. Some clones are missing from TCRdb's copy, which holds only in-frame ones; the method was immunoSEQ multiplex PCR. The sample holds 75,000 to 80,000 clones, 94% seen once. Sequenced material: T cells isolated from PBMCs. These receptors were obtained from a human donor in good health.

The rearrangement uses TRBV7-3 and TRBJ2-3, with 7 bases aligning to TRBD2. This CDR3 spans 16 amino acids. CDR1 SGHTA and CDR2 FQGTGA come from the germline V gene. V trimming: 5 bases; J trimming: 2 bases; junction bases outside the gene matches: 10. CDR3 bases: TGTGCCAGCAGCACCCACATAGCGGGCCCCACAGATACGCAGTATTTT. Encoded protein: CASSTHIAGPTDTQYF.

CDR3 sequence: CAIKRGRGEQFF. The CDR3 DNA reads as TGTGCCATAAAAAGAGGACGGGGTGAGCAGTTCTTC. This chain joins TRBV2 and TRBJ2-1, with D possibly being TRBD2 (5 bases). V lost 10 bases, J lost 9 bases, and 16 bases lay in between. This CDR3 is built from 12 residues. Germline V lookup: CDR1 SNHLY, CDR2 FYNNEI.

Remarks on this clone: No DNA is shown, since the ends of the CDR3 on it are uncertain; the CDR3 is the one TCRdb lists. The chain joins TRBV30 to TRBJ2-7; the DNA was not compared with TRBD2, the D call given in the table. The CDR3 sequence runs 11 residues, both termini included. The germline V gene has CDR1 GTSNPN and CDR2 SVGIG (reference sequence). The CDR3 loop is CAWSTSGEQYF.

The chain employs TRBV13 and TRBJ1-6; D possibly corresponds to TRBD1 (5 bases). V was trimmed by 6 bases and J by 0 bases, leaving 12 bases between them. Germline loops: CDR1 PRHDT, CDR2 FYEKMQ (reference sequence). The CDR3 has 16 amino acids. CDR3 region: CASSWDGSSYNSPLHF. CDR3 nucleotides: TGTGCCAGCAGTTGGGACGGGAGCTCCTATAATTCACCCCTCCACTTT.

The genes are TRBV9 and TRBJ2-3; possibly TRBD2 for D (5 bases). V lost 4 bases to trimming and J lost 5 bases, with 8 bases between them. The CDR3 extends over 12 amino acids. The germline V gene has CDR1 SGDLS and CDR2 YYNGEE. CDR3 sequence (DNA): TGTGCCAGCAGCAAAGGAGGAGATACGCAGTATTTT. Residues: CASSKGGDTQYF.

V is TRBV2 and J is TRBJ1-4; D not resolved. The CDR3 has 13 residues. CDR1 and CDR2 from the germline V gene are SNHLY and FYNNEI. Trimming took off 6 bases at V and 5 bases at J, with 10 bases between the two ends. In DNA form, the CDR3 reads TGTGCCAGCAGAGAAAGTAGAAATGAAAAACTGTTTTTT. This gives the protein CASRESRNEKLFF. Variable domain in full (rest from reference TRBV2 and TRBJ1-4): EPEVTQTPSHQVTQMGQEVILRCVPISNHLYFYWYRQILGQKVEFLVSFYNNEISEKSEIFDDQFSVERPDGSNFTLKIRSTKLEDSAMYFCASRESRNEKLFFGSGTQLSVL.

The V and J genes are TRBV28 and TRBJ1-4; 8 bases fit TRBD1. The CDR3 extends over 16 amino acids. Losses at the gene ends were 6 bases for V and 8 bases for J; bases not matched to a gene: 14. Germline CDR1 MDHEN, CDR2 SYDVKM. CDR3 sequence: CASSLPSGTGDEKLFF. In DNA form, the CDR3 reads TGTGCCAGCAGCCTACCCTCAGGGACAGGAGACGAAAAACTGTTTTTT.

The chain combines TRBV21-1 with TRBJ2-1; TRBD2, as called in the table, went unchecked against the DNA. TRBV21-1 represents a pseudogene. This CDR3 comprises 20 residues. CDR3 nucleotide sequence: TGTGCCAGCAGCAAAAAATTTCGGAGGCACGTAGCGGGAGGGCCTAGGGAGCAGTTCTTC. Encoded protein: CASSKKFRRHVAGGPREQFF.

The CDR3 region is CASSIGQGPETQYF. CDR3 nucleotides: TGTGCCAGTAGTATAGGGCAGGGTCCCGAGACCCAGTACTTC. The chain combines TRBV19 with TRBJ2-5; tentative D call: TRBD1 (5 bases). V shed 1 base and J shed 5 bases, with 11 bases lying between them. The germline CDR1 and CDR2 sequences are LNHDA and SQIVND (reference sequence). This CDR3 has 14 residues.

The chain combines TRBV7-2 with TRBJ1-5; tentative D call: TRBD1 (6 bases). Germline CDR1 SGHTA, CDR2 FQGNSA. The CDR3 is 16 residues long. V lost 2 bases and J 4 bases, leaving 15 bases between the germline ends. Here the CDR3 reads CASSLKRWQGNQPQHF. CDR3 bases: TGTGCCAGCAGCTTAAAGCGGTGGCAGGGGAATCAGCCCCAGCATTTT.

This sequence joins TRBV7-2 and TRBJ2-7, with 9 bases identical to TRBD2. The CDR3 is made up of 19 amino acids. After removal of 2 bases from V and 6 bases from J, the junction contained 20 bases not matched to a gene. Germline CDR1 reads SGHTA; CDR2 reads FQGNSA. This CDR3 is CASSLRLPGREGRGAEQYF. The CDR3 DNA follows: TGTGCCAGCAGCTTAAGGCTTCCGGGGCGGGAGGGGAGAGGTGCCGAGCAGTACTTC.

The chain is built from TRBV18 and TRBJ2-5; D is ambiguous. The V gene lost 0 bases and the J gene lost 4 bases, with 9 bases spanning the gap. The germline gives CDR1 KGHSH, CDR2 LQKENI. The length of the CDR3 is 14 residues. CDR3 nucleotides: TGTGCCAGCTCACCACCTTACTCTCTAGAGACCCAGTACTTC. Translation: CASSPPYSLETQYF. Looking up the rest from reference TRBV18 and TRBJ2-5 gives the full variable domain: NAGVMQNPRHLVRRRGQEARLRCSPMKGHSHVYWYRQLPEEGLKFMVYLQKENIIDESGMPKERFSAEFPKEGPSILRIQQVVRGDSAAYFCASSPPYSLETQYFGPGTRLLVL.

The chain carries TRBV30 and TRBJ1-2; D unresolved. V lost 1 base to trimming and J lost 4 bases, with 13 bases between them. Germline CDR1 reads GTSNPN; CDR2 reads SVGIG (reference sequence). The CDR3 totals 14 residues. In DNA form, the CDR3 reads TGTGCCTGGAGTGGGTGGGAGAACGTCTATGGCTACACCTTC. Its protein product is CAWSGWENVYGYTF.

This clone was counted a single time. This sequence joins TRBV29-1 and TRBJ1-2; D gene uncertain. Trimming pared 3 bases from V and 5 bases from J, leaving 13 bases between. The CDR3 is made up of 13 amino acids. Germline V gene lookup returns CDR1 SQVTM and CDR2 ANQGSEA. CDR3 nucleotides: TGCAGCGTTGATCCGGACTACGATTATGGCTACACCTTC. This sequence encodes CSVDPDYDYGYTF.

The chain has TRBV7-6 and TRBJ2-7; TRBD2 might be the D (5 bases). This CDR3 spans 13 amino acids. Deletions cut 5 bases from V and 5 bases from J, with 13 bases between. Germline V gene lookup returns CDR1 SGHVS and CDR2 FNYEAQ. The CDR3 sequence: CASSMDGLDEQYF. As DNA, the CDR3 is TGTGCCAGCAGCATGGACGGACTGGACGAGCAGTACTTC.

The CDR3 loop reads CASSKTGGDIQYF. The CDR3 DNA follows: TGTGCCAGCAGCAAGACAGGGGGGGACATTCAGTACTTC. V usage is TRBV5-4 and J usage is TRBJ2-4; TRBD1 aligns across 9 bases. V lost 4 bases, J lost 8 bases, and 4 bases stayed unmatched. CDR1 is SGHNT, CDR2 YYREEE, per germline (reference sequence). The CDR3 contains 13 residues.

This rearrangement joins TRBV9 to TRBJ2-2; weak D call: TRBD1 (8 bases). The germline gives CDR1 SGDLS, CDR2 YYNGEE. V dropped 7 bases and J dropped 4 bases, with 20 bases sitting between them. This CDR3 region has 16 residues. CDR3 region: CASVRSSGQGTGELFF. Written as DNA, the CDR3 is TGTGCCAGCGTACGATCTAGCGGACAGGGCACCGGGGAGCTGTTTTTT.

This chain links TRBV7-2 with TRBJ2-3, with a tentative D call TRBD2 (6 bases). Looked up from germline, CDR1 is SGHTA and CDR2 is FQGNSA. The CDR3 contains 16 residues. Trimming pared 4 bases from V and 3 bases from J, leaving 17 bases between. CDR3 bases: TGTGCCAGCAGCTCACGGGAGCGCGGCGGTACAGATACGCAGTATTTT. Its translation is CASSSRERGGTDTQYF. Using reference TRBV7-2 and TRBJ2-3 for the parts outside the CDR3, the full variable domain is GAGVSQSPSNKVTEKGKDVELRCDPISGHTALYWYRQSLGQGLEFLIYFQGNSAPDKSGLPSDRFSAERTGGSVSTLTIQRTQQEDSAVYLCASSSRERGGTDTQYFGPGTRLTVL.

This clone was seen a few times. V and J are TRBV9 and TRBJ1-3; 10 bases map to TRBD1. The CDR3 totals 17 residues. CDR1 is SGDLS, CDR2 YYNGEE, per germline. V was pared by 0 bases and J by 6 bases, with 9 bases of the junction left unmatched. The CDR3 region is CASSVAYLTGGENTIYF. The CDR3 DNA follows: TGTGCCAGCAGCGTAGCGTATCTGACAGGGGGCGAAAACACCATATATTTT.

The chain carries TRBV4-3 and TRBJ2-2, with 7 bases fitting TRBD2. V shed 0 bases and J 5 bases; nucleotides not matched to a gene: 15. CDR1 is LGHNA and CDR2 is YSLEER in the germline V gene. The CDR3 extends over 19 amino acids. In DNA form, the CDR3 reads TGCGCCAGCAGCCAAGATTGGTTCGAGGGAGGGCCATGGACCGGGGAGCTGTTTTTT. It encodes CASSQDWFEGGPWTGELFF.

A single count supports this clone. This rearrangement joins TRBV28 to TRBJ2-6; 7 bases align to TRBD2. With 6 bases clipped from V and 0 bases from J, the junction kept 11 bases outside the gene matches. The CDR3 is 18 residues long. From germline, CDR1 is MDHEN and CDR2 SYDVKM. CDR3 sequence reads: CASRLAGGSLSGANVLTF. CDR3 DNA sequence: TGTGCCAGCAGACTGGCCGGCGGGAGCCTCTCTGGGGCCAACGTCCTGACTTTC. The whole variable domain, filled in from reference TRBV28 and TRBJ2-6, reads DVKVTQSSRYLVKRTGEKVFLECVQDMDHENMFWYRQDPGLGLRLIYFSYDVKMKEKGDIPEGYSVSREKKERFSLILESASTNQTSMYLCASRLAGGSLSGANVLTFGAGSRLTVL.

The CDR3 bases are TGCGCCAGCAGCCAAGAGGGGCTAGGACAAGAGACCCAGTACTTC. Its protein is CASSQEGLGQETQYF. V usage is TRBV4-3 and J usage is TRBJ2-5, with TRBD1 as a possible D gene (5 bases). The V end lost 0 bases, the J end lost 2 bases, and 10 bases lay between the germline ends. Germline CDR1 is LGHNA and CDR2 is YSLEER. The CDR3 extends over 15 amino acids.

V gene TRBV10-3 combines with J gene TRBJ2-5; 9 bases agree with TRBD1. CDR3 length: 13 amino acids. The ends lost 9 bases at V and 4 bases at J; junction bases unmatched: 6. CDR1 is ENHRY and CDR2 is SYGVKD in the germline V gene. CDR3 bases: TGTGCCATAGGACAGGGGAACGGAGAGACCCAGTACTTC. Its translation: CAIGQGNGETQYF.

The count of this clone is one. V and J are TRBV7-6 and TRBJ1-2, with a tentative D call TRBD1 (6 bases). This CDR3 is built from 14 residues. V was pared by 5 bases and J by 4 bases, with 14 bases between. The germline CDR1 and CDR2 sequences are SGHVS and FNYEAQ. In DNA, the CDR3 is TGTGCCAGCAGCATACAGGGTTCCCTCTATGGCTACACCTTC. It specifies CASSIQGSLYGYTF.

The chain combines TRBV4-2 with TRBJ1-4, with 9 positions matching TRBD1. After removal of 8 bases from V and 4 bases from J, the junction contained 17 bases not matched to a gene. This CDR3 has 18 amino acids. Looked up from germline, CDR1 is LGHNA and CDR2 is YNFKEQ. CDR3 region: CASRAGTGNGGVNEKLFF. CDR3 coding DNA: TGTGCCAGCCGCGCCGGGACAGGGAATGGAGGGGTTAATGAAAAACTGTTTTTT.

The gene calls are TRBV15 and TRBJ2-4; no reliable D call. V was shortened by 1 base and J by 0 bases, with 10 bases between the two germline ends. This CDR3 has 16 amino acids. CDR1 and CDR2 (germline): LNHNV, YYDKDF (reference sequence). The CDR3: CATSRGSQLAKNIQYF. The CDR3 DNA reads TGTGCCACCAGCAGAGGCAGTCAGTTAGCCAAAAACATTCAGTACTTC.

CDR3 coding DNA: TGTGCCAGCAGCCCCCTCGGACAGGGGGCTAGCAATCAGCCCCAGCATTTT. Protein sequence: CASSPLGQGASNQPQHF. The chain has TRBV16 and TRBJ1-5, with 11 positions matching TRBD1. This CDR3 region has 17 residues. With 4 bases clipped from V and 0 bases from J, the junction kept 5 bases outside the gene matches. The germline gives CDR1 KGHSY, CDR2 FQNENV.

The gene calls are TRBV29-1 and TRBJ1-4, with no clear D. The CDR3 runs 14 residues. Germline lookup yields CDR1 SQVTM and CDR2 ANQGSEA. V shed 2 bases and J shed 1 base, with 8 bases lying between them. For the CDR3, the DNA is TGCAGCGTTGAATTGGGAGAAACTAATGAAAAACTGTTTTTT. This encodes CSVELGETNEKLFF.

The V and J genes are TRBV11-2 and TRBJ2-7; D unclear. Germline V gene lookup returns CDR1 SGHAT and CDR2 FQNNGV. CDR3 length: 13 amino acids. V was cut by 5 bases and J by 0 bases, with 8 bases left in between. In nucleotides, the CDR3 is TGTGCCAGCAGCGATGGCATCTCCTACGAGCAGTACTTC. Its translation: CASSDGISYEQYF.

CDR3 nucleotide sequence: TGCAGCGCCTGGAGCTCTGGGGCCAACGTCCTGACTTTC. Translation gives CSAWSSGANVLTF. The V gene is TRBV29-1, the J gene TRBJ2-6; D is uncertain. This CDR3 has 13 residues. V lost 7 bases to trimming and J lost 0 bases, with 7 bases between them. Germline values: CDR1 SQVTM, CDR2 ANQGSEA. Supplemented by reference TRBV29-1 and TRBJ2-6, the full variable domain reads SAVISQKPSRDICQRGTSLTIQCQVDSQVTMMFWYRQQPGQSLTLIATANQGSEATYESGFVIDKFPISRPNLTFSTLTVSNMSPEDSSIYLCSAWSSGANVLTFGAGSRLTVL.

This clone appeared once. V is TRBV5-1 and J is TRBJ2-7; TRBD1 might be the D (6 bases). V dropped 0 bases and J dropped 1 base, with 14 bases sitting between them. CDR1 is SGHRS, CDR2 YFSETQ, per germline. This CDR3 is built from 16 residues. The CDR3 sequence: CASSLVLDSGSYEQYF. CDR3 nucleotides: TGCGCCAGCAGCTTGGTCCTGGACAGTGGGTCCTACGAGCAGTACTTC.

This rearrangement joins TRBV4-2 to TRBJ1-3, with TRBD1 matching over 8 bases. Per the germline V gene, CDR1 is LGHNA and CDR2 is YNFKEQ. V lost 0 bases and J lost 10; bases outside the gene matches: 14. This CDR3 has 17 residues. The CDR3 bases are TGTGCCAGCAGCCAAGATCCCCCGGACAGGGATGGAGGAACCATATATTTT. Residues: CASSQDPPDRDGGTIYF.